This T cell receptor (beta chain) originates from a study of shared clonotypes between healthy human individuals. As for the study in general: Two women and three men aged 18 to 49 made up the donors. CD4 naive and memory got three plates each, CD8 naive two, CD8 memory one.

V lost 6 bases and J lost 5; bases outside the gene matches: 16. Germline CDR1 and CDR2: MDHEN and SYDVKM. The CDR3 extends over 17 amino acids. Measured with immunoSEQ multiplex PCR; TCRdb has only the in-frame clones, and not every one. The data hold fewer than 2.5 million clones, with roughly 93% observed a single time. None of the donors, who were healthy HIV-negative adults, had recently had acute infections or vaccinations. Sequencing was carried out using naive CD4+ T cells from PBMCs. This sample's subset: CD45RA+ positively selected. The genes are TRBV28 and TRBJ2-3; 8 positions agree with TRBD2. The sequence derives from a man between 18 and 35 years old in good health. Some clones in this sample may be carry-over from other donors' samples. The CDR3 coding sequence is TGTGCCAGCAGACCCCTCGGACTAGCTCCCGGTCGAGATACGCAGTATTTT. Translation: CASRPLGLAPGRDTQYF.